One sample yielded the 11 T cell receptor beta chains listed below, sequenced in a study of blood T cell repertoires in COVID-19. The method was immunoSEQ multiplex PCR; TCRdb's version includes in-frame clones alone and lacks a portion of them. Of a few hundred thousand clones in the sample, more than 70% were seen once. Sequenced material: peripheral blood. Every receptor here comes from a young woman with acute or convalescent COVID-19.

The table lists this clone with a count of one. The chain has TRBV27 and TRBJ1-2, with 10 bases matching TRBD1. Germline V gene sequence: CDR1 MNHEY, CDR2 SMNVEV (reference sequence). There are 18 residues in the CDR3. Trimming cost V 5 bases and J 3 bases; bases outside gene matches: 15. This chain's CDR3 is CASSTTGGATLLDYGYTF. For the CDR3, the DNA is TGTGCCAGCAGTACGACAGGGGGCGCGACGCTTTTGGACTATGGCTACACCTTC.

V gene TRBV5-1 combines with J gene TRBJ2-7; 9 bases fit TRBD2. Germline V gene data show CDR1 as SGHRS and CDR2 as YFSETQ. The CDR3 totals 17 residues. Unmatched junction bases numbered 8, after V lost 1 base and J lost 0 bases. The CDR3 reads CASSLFFGREGSYEQYF. The CDR3 DNA reads TGCGCCAGCAGCTTGTTTTTTGGGCGGGAGGGCTCCTACGAGCAGTACTTC.

This sequence joins TRBV28 and TRBJ2-7, with D maybe TRBD1 (6 bases). Between the trimmed V and J ends, which lost 4 bases and 5 bases, there was a span of 15 bases. Looked up from germline, CDR1 is MDHEN and CDR2 is SYDVKM. CDR3 length equals 14 residues. The chain's CDR3 is CASSSGTGFHEQYF. In DNA form, the CDR3 reads TGTGCCAGCAGTTCCGGCACAGGGTTCCACGAGCAGTACTTC.

The CDR3 sequence: CASSRGGYEQYF. The CDR3 nucleotides read TGTGCCAGCAGCCGAGGGGGATACGAGCAGTACTTC. This sequence joins TRBV5-6 and TRBJ2-7; D possibly corresponds to TRBD1 (6 bases). Looked up from germline, CDR1 is SGHDT and CDR2 is YYEEEE. V gave up 4 bases and J gave up 4 bases, with 9 bases separating them. The CDR3 contains 12 residues.

The rearrangement uses TRBV6-4 and TRBJ1-4, with 7 bases aligning to TRBD1. The CDR3 is 13 residues long. J gave up 8 bases and V 2 bases, and 2 bases lay outside the gene matches. CDR1 and CDR2 from the germline V gene are MRHNA and SNTAGT. This CDR3 reads CASSDRGREKLFF. The CDR3 coding sequence is TGTGCCAGCAGTGACAGGGGGCGAGAAAAACTGTTTTTT.

Only a few counts were recorded for this clone. J is TRBJ2-2 and V is TRBV5-4, with a tentative D call TRBD2 (6 bases). Trimming cost V 4 bases and J 9 bases, with 19 bases left between them. This CDR3 region has 15 residues. Germline values: CDR1 SGHNT, CDR2 YYREEE (reference sequence). In DNA form, the CDR3 reads TGTGCCAGCAGCCTGGGTGGGACTCTCCACCGGGAGCTGTTTTTT. It codes for CASSLGGTLHRELFF.

The chain links TRBV27 to TRBJ1-3; D remains unclear. This CDR3 has 15 amino acids. Trimming stripped 4 bases from V and 0 bases from J, with 10 bases between. Germline V CDR1 and CDR2: MNHEY, SMNVEV (reference sequence). CDR3 nucleotide sequence: TGTGCCAGCAGTTCCCACTTAAGCTCTGGAAACACCATATATTTT. Encoded protein: CASSSHLSSGNTIYF.

The rearrangement links TRBV19 to TRBJ1-1; 7 bases are a match to TRBD1. This CDR3 is built from 15 residues. Germline V gives CDR1 LNHDA, CDR2 SQIVND (reference sequence). Losses at the gene ends were 5 bases for V and 4 bases for J; bases not matched to a gene: 10. For the CDR3, the DNA is TGTGCCAGTAGTGTTCAAACAGGGGTAGGCACTGAAGCTTTCTTT. This encodes CASSVQTGVGTEAFF.

The CDR3 region is CASSPRGGRVSYEQYF. The CDR3 DNA reads as TGTGCCAGCAGCCCTAGGGGGGGGAGGGTCTCCTACGAGCAGTACTTC. V usage is TRBV7-2 and J usage is TRBJ2-7, with a possible D match to TRBD2 (7 bases). Germline V lookup: CDR1 SGHTA, CDR2 FQGNSA. The CDR3 length is 16 residues. V lost 5 bases and J lost 0, with 17 bases in between. Combining the CDR3 with reference TRBV7-2 and TRBJ2-7 gives the whole variable domain GAGVSQSPSNKVTEKGKDVELRCDPISGHTALYWYRQSLGQGLEFLIYFQGNSAPDKSGLPSDRFSAERTGGSVSTLTIQRTQQEDSAVYLCASSPRGGRVSYEQYFGPGTRLTVT.

The rearrangement uses TRBV7-2 and TRBJ2-7; TRBD1 matches at 7 bases. V dropped 4 bases and J dropped 5; count of bases not matched to a gene: 5. The CDR3 contains 13 residues. Germline V CDR1 and CDR2: SGHTA, FQGNSA. The CDR3 sequence: CASSYRDRNEQYF. CDR3 sequence (DNA): TGTGCCAGCAGCTACCGGGACAGAAACGAGCAGTACTTC.

The V call is TRBV5-1, the J call TRBJ2-1, with 8 positions matching TRBD2. This CDR3 contains 14 residues. Trimming at V came to 4 bases and at J to 15 bases, leaving 15 bases not matched to a gene. Germline CDR1 and CDR2: SGHRS and YFSETQ. CDR3 amino acids: CASSQGTSTGKSFF. In nucleotides, the CDR3 is TGCGCCAGCAGCCAGGGGACTAGTACGGGGAAGTCGTTCTTC.